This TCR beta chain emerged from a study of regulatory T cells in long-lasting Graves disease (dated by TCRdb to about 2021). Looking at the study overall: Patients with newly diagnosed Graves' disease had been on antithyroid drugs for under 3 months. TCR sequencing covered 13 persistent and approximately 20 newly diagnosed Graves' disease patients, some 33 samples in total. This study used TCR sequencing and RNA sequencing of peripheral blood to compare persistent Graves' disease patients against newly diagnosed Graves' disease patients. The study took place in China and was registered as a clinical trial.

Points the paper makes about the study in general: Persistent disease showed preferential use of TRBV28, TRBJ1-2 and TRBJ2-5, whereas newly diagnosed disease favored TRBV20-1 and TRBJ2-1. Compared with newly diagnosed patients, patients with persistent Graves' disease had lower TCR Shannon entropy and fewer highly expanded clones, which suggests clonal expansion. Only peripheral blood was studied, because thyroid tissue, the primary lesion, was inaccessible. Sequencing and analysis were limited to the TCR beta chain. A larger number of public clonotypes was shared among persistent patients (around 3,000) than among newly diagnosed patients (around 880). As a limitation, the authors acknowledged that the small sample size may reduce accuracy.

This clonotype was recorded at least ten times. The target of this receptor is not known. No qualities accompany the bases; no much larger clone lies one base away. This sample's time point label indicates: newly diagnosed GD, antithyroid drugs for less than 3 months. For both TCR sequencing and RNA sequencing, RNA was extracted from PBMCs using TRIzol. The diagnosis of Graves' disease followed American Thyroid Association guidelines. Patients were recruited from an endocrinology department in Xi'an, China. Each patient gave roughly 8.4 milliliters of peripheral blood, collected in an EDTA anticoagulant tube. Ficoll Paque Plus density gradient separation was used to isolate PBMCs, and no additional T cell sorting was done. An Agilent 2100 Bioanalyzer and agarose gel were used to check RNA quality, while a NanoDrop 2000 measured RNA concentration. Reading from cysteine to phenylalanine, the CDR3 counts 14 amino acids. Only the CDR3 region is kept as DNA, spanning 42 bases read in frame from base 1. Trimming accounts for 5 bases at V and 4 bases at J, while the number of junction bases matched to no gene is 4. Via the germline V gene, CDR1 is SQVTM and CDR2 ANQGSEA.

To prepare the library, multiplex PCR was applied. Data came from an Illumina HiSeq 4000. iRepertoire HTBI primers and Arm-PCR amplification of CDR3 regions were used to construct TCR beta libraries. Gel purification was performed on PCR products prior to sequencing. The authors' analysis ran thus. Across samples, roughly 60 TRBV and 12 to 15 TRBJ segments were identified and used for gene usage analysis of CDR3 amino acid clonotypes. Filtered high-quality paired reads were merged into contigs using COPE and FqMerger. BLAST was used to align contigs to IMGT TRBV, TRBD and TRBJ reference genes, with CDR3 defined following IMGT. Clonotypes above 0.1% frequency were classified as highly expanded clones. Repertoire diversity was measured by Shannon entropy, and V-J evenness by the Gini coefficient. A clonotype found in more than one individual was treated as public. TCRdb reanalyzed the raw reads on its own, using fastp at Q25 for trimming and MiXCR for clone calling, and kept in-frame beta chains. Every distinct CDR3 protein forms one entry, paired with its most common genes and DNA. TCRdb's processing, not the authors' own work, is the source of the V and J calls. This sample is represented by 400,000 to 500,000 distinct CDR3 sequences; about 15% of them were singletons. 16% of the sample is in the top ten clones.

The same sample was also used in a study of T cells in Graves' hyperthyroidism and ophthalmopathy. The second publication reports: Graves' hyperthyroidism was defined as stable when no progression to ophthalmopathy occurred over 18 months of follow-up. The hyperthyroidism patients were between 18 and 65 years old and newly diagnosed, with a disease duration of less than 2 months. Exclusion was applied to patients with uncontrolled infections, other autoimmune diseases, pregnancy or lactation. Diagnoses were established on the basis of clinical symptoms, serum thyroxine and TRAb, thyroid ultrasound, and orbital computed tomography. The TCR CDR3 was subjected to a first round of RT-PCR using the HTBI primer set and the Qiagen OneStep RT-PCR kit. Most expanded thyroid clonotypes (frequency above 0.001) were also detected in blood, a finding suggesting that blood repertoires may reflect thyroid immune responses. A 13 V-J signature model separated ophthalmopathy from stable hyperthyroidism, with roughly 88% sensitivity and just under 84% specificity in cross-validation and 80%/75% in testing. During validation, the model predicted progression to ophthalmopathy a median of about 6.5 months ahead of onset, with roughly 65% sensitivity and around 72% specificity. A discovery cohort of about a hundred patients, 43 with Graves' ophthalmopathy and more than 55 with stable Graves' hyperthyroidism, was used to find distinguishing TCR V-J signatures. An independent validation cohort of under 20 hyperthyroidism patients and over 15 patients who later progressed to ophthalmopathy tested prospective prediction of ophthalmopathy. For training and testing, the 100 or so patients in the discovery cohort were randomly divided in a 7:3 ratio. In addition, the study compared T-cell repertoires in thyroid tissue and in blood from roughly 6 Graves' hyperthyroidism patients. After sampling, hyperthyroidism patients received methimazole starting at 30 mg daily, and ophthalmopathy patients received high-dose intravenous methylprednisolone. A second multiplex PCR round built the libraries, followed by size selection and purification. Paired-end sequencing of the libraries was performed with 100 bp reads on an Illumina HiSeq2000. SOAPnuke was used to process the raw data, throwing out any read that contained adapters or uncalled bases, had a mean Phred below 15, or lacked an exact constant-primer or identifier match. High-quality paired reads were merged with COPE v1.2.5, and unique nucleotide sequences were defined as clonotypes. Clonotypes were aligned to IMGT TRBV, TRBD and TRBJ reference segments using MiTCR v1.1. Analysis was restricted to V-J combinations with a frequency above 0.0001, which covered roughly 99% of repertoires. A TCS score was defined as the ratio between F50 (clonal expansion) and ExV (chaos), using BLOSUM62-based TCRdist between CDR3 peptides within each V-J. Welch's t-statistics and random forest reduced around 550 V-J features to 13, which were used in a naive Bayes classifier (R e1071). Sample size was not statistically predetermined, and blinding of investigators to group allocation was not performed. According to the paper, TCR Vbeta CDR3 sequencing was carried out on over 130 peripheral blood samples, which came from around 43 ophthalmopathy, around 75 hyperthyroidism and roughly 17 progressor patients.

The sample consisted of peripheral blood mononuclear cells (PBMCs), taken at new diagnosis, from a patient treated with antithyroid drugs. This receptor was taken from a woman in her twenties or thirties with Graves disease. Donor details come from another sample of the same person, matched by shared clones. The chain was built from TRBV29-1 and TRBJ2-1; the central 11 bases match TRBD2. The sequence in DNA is TGCAGCGTTAAAACTAGCGGGAGATACAATGAGCAGTTCTTC. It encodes CSVKTSGRYNEQFF.